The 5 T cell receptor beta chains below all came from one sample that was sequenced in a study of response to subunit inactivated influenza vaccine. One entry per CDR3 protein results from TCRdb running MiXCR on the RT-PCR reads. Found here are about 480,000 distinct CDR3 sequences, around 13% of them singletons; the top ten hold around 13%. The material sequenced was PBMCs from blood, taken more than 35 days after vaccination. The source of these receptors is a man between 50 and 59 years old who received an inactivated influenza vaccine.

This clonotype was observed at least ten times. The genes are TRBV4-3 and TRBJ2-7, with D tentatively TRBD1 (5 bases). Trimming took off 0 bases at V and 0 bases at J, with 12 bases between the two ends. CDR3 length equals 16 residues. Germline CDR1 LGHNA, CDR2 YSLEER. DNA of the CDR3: TGCGCCAGCAGCCAAGATTTCCAGGGTGGCTCCTACGAGCAGTACTTC. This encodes CASSQDFQGGSYEQYF.

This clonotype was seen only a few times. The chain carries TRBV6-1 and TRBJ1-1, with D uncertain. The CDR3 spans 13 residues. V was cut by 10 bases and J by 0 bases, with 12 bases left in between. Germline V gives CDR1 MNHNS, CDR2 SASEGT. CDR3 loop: CATLGVLNTEAFF. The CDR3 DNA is TGTGCCACCCTGGGCGTTTTGAACACTGAAGCTTTCTTT.

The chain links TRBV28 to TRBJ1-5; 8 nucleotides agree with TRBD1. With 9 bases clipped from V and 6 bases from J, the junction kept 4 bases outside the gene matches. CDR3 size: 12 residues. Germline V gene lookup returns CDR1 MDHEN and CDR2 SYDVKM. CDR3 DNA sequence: TGTGCCAGAGACAGGGGTAGTCAGCCCCAGCATTTT. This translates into CARDRGSQPQHF.

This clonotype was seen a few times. CDR3 bases: TGCAGTGCTAGGGGGACTAGCGGGAGGCCCGATACGCAGTATTTT. This encodes CSARGTSGRPDTQYF. This sequence joins TRBV20-1 and TRBJ2-3, with 15 bases lining up with TRBD2. Trimming took 3 bases from V and 6 from J; bases not matched to a gene: 4. CDR1 is DFQATT and CDR2 is SNEGSKA in the germline V gene (reference sequence). CDR3 length: 15 residues.

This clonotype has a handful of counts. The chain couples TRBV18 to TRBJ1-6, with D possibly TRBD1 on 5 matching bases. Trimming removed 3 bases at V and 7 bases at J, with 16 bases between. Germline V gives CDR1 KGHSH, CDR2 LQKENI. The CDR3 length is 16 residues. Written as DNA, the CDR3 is TGTGCCAGCTCACCTCCCATGGGGCAAACCAATTCACCCCTCCACTTT. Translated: CASSPPMGQTNSPLHF.